Sequencing of this T cell receptor beta chain was carried out in a study of blood T cell repertoires in COVID-19. Overall study context: The United States, Italy and Spain were the sources of the acute and convalescent COVID-19 samples. Sources were T cells, B-cell-depleted T cells, or PBMCs; the material itself was cDNA or gDNA.

The assay was immunoSEQ multiplex PCR, and TCRdb's table has in-frame clones only and misses some. The sample holds roughly 250,000 clones; 75% to 95% are singletons and the top ten take 1.5% to 2%. Germline V gene lookup returns CDR1 LNHDA and CDR2 SQIVND (reference sequence). This CDR3 spans 16 amino acids. Trimming removed 4 bases from V and 6 bases from J; junction bases left unmatched: 11. Two negative PCRs, clearance, or symptom resolution characterized the recovered Cohort 3 donors. This clonotype originated in a woman under 30 who had recovered from COVID-19. V usage is TRBV19 and J usage is TRBJ2-3; 9 nucleotides line up with TRBD1. Sequenced input: PBMCs or T cells enriched from blood (not recorded which). DNA of the CDR3: TGTGCCAGTAGTACCGCGGCCGGGACAGGGCGGGATACGCAGTATTTT. Protein product: CASSTAAGTGRDTQYF.